This TCR beta chain emerged from a study of shared clonotypes between healthy human individuals. Points from the study as a whole: Sharing of clonotypes among donors was expected to vary with sequencing depth.

Only Caucasian adults living in Nashville, Tennessee made up the donor group. The repertoire was sequenced with immunoSEQ multiplex PCR; TCRdb's copy has only in-frame clones and lacks some. The sample lists approximately 2,300,000 clones, 85% to 95% occurring once. Of note for this clone: The antigen is undetermined.

Material: naive CD4+ T cells from PBMCs. Subset specified: CD45RA+ positively selected. This receptor was identified in a man aged 18-30 years in good health. Some clones in this sample may be carry-over from other donors' samples.

DNA for the CDR3: TGTGCCAGCAGTGGCTCAGGGGGCCTGGGAGATACGCAGTATTTT. This encodes CASSGSGGLGDTQYF. This chain uses TRBV2 with TRBJ2-3, with 8 bases that match TRBD1. The J segment lost 5 bases and the V segment lost 4 bases, leaving 8 bases of the junction unmatched. The CDR3 is 15 residues long. The germline V gene encodes CDR1 SNHLY and CDR2 FYNNEI. Using reference TRBV2 and TRBJ2-3 for the parts outside the CDR3, the full variable domain is EPEVTQTPSHQVTQMGQEVILRCVPISNHLYFYWYRQILGQKVEFLVSFYNNEISEKSEIFDDQFSVERPDGSNFTLKIRSTKLEDSAMYFCASSGSGGLGDTQYFGPGTRLTVL.